The 2 T cell receptor beta chains listed next were all sequenced from one sample in a study of blood T cell repertoires in COVID-19. Method: immunoSEQ multiplex PCR; TCRdb's copy keeps in-frame clones and lacks some. Of fewer than 250,000 clones detected, 85% appear once; the ten largest clones hold 5.5% to 8%. The sample taken for sequencing was peripheral blood. Receptor source: a woman aged 55-69 years with active or convalescent COVID-19.

This clone was recorded only once. The CDR3 protein is CASSSLSGGLRTDTQYF. As DNA, the CDR3 is TGCGCCAGCAGCTCTCTTAGCGGGGGCCTCAGGACAGATACGCAGTATTTT. The rearrangement uses TRBV5-1 and TRBJ2-3; 9 nucleotides line up with TRBD2. The CDR3 sequence is 17 residues long. V lost 3 bases, J lost 3 bases, and 11 bases stayed unmatched. Germline assignment: CDR1 SGHRS and CDR2 YFSETQ.

The rearrangement links TRBV5-1 to TRBJ2-5; the match to TRBD2 covers 9 bases. The V and J ends lost 4 bases and 4 bases, in that order; junction bases with no gene match: 11. CDR1 is SGHRS and CDR2 is YFSETQ in the germline V gene. The CDR3 loop spans 16 amino acids. The CDR3 spells CASSPGRGGPRETQYF. CDR3 DNA sequence: TGCGCCAGCAGCCCCGGGCGGGGGGGCCCCCGAGAGACCCAGTACTTC.